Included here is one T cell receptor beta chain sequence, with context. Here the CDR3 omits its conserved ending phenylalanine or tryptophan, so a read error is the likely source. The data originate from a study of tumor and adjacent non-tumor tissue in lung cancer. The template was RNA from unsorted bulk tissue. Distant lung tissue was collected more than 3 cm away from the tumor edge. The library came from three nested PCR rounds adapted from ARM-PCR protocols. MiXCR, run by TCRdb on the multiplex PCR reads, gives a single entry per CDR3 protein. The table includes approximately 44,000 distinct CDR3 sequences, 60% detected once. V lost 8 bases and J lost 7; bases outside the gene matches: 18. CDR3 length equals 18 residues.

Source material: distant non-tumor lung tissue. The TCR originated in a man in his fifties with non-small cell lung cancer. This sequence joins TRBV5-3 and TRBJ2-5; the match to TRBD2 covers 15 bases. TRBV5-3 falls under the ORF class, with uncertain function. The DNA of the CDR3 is TGTGCCAGCAGCCTACCGGGACTAGCGGGGGGCGCGCATATGACCCAGTACTCC. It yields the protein CASSLPGLAGGAHMTQYS.